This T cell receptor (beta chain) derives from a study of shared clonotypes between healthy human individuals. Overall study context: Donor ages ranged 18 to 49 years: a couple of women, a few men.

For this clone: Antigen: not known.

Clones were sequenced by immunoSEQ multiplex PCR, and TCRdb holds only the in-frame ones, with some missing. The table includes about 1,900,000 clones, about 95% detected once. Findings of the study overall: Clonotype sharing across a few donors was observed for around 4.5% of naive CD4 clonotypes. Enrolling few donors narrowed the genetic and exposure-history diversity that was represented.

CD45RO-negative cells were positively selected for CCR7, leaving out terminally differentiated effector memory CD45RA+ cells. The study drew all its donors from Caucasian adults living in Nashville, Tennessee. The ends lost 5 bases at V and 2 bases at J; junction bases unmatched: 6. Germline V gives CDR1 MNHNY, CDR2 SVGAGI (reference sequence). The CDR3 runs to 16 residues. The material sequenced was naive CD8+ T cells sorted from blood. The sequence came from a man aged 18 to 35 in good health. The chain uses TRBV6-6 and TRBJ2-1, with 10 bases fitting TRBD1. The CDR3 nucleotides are TGTGCCAGCAGTGCGGGACAGGGGATGACCTACAATGAGCAGTTCTTC. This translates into CASSAGQGMTYNEQFF.